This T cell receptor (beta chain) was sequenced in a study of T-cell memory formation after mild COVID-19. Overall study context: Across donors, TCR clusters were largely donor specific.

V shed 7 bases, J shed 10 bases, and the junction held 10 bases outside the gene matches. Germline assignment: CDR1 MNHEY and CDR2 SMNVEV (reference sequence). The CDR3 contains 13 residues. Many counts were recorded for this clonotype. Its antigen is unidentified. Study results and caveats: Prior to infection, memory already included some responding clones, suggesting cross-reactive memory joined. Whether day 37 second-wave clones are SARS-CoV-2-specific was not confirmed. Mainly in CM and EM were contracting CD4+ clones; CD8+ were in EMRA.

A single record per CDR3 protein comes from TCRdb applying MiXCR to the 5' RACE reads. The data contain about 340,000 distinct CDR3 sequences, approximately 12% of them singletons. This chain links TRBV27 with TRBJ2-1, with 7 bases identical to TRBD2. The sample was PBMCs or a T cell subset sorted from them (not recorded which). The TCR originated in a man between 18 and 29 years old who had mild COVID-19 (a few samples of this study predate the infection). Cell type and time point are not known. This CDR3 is CASILGGTKEQFF. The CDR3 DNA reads TGTGCCAGCATCCTGGGGGGGACGAAGGAGCAGTTCTTC.